A single sample gave rise to the 7 T cell receptor beta chains below, sequenced in a study of PD-1 blockade in classical Hodgkin lymphoma. The time point is: cycle 4 day 1 (C4D1), after more than 5 weeks of nivolumab. All the patients suffered relapse after autologous stem cell transplantation, and brentuximab vedotin exposure differed. Negative magnetic selection isolated CD4+ T cells from thawed PBMCs. Assay used: immunoSEQ multiplex PCR; TCRdb lists only in-frame clones, some missing. Of 29,000 or so clones in the sample, about 82% were seen once. Sequenced here: CD4+ T cells from blood, sampled before the fourth cycle of nivolumab. Every receptor here comes from a human donor with classical Hodgkin lymphoma.

In its sample, this clone was seen a few times. V gene TRBV30 combines with J gene TRBJ1-6; TRBD1 agrees at 7 bases. The CDR3 spans 16 residues. The junction had 9 bases not matched to a gene; V was cut back by 0 bases and J by 7 bases. In germline, CDR1 is GTSNPN, CDR2 SVGIG (reference sequence). CDR3 nucleotides: TGTGCCTGGAGTGTAATCGGCGACAGGGAGAATTCACCCCTCCACTTT. This codes for CAWSVIGDRENSPLHF.

In DNA, the CDR3 is TGTGCCAGCAGTTTACAGGGGAACACTGAAGCTTTCTTT. Its translation is CASSLQGNTEAFF. V usage is TRBV28 and J usage is TRBJ1-1; the D gene is possibly TRBD1 (5 bases). The CDR3 extends over 13 amino acids. CDR1 and CDR2 from the germline V gene are MDHEN and SYDVKM. V was pared by 2 bases and J by 1 base, with 5 bases between.

The rearrangement links TRBV2 to TRBJ1-2; TRBD1 aligns across 7 bases. Germline lookup yields CDR1 SNHLY and CDR2 FYNNEI. The V segment lost 2 bases and the J segment 5 bases; nucleotides outside the gene matches: 8. The CDR3 covers 15 residues. CDR3 DNA sequence: TGTGCCAGCAGTGAAAGACCGGGACAGCCGTATGGCTACACCTTC. Amino acids: CASSERPGQPYGYTF.

V gene TRBV5-1 combines with J gene TRBJ1-2; a possible D gene is TRBD1 (5 bases). V shed 2 bases and J shed 4 bases, with 9 bases lying between them. The CDR3 is made up of 13 amino acids. The germline CDR1 and CDR2 sequences are SGHRS and YFSETQ. CDR3 coding DNA: TGCGCCAGCAGCTTCGGTGGGGCCTATGGCTACACCTTC. This codes for CASSFGGAYGYTF.

This sequence joins TRBV7-9 and TRBJ2-3; TRBD2 aligns across 9 bases. Germline V gene lookup returns CDR1 SEHNR and CDR2 FQNEAQ (reference sequence). The V and J ends lost 5 bases and 0 bases, in that order; junction bases with no gene match: 6. The length of the CDR3 is 16 residues. In nucleotides, the CDR3 is TGTGCCAGCAGCCACAGACTAGCGGCGAGCACAGATACGCAGTATTTT. This translates into CASSHRLAASTDTQYF.

CDR3 in amino acids: CATSRDDRGGQGTQYF. The CDR3 DNA is TGTGCCACCAGCAGAGATGACAGGGGGGGGCAGGGGACCCAGTACTTC. This chain connects TRBV15 to TRBJ2-5; 9 bases map to TRBD1. The V and J ends lost 0 bases and 7 bases, in that order; junction bases with no gene match: 9. The CDR3 consists of 16 residues. The germline V gene encodes CDR1 LNHNV and CDR2 YYDKDF (reference sequence).

This clone has more than one count but fewer than ten. The rearrangement joins TRBV25-1 to TRBJ1-4, with unresolved D. The V and J ends lost 1 base and 2 bases respectively, with 14 bases between them. Germline values: CDR1 MGHDK, CDR2 SYGVNS. The CDR3 runs 17 residues. The CDR3 nucleotides are TGTGCCAGCAGTGAATTAGCAGGAATGATCACTAATGAAAAACTGTTTTTT. Translation: CASSELAGMITNEKLFF.